The 6 T cell receptor beta chains below come from one sample, sequenced in a study of T cell changes during pregnancy in multiple sclerosis. TCRdb keeps only in-frame clones here, not all; method: immunoSEQ multiplex PCR. The data contain about 30,000 clones, less than 95% of them singletons. The sample consisted of CD8+ T cells from peripheral blood mononuclear cells, taken in the second trimester of pregnancy. These receptors came from a female donor with multiple sclerosis, enrolled in a pregnancy study.

This chain connects TRBV13 to TRBJ2-7; 8 bases map to TRBD2. The CDR3 has 14 residues. J was trimmed by 3 bases and V by 3 bases; bases with no gene match: 4. CDR1 and CDR2 (germline): PRHDT, FYEKMQ (reference sequence). CDR3 amino acids: CASSLRTSFYEQYF. The CDR3 DNA follows: TGTGCCAGCAGCTTGAGGACTAGCTTCTACGAGCAGTACTTC.

The chain carries TRBV4-1 and TRBJ1-1; no reliable D call. V lost 0 bases and J 6 bases, leaving 11 bases between the germline ends. The germline gives CDR1 MGHRA, CDR2 YSYEKL. The CDR3 has 14 amino acids. The CDR3 is CASSQDPRTAEAFF. The DNA for the CDR3 is TGCGCCAGCAGCCAAGATCCAAGAACGGCTGAAGCTTTCTTT.

The chain is built from TRBV15 and TRBJ2-7; D uncertain. The CDR3 sequence is 17 residues long. CDR1 LNHNV and CDR2 YYDKDF come from the germline V gene (reference sequence). V was trimmed by 0 bases and J by 0 bases, leaving 15 bases between them. The CDR3 nucleotides are TGTGCCACCAGCAGAGATCTTATTTGGGCCCTCTCCTACGAGCAGTACTTC. It yields the protein CATSRDLIWALSYEQYF.

This clone was detected once. CDR3 DNA: TGTGCCAGCAGCTTCAAGGGGGGGTATGGCTACACCTTC. Residues: CASSFKGGYGYTF. The chain carries TRBV5-4 and TRBJ1-2, with D possibly TRBD1 on 6 matching bases. V lost 2 bases, J lost 5 bases, and 10 bases lay in between. CDR1 and CDR2 (germline): SGHNT, YYREEE (reference sequence). This CDR3 has 13 amino acids.

The chain couples TRBV5-5 to TRBJ1-2; D perhaps matches TRBD1 (5 bases). Germline V gene data show CDR1 as SGHKS and CDR2 as YYEKEE (reference sequence). The CDR3 covers 17 residues. Deletions cut 1 base from V and 4 bases from J, with 20 bases between. The CDR3 is CASSLSIGVDVPYGYTF. The CDR3 DNA reads as TGTGCCAGCAGCTTGTCGATAGGGGTCGACGTCCCCTATGGCTACACCTTC.

The V call is TRBV4-1, the J call TRBJ1-3, with 8 bases fitting TRBD1. The CDR3 extends over 16 amino acids. V was pared by 0 bases and J by 10 bases, with 11 bases of the junction left unmatched. In germline, CDR1 is MGHRA, CDR2 YSYEKL. The CDR3 spells CASSQDSSQGAFTIYF. The DNA for the CDR3 is TGCGCCAGCAGCCAAGATTCCTCCCAGGGGGCTTTTACCATATATTTT.